Listed here are 24 T cell receptor beta chains from one sample, sequenced in a study of naive and memory T cell subsets (dated by TCRdb to 2015 to 2018). Libraries were made using UMI-ligation and nested PCR. The instrument given in TCRdb is Illumina MiSeq. The beta constant-region primer was an equimolar mix of two oligonucleotides covering both TRBC1 and TRBC2. TCRdb applied fastp at Q25 and MiXCR to the public reads, then kept only in-frame beta chains. Merged by CDR3 protein, the rows form single entries marked with the most common genes and DNA. The sample table contains roughly 27,000 distinct CDR3 sequences; only one count was recorded for roughly 10% of them. The ten biggest clones cover roughly a sixth of the sample. Sequencing used effector memory CD4+ T cells from blood. The cell subset or site label, read with the paper, signifies: effector memory, CD45RA- CD27-. The receptors originated from a human donor in good health.

V usage is TRBV16 and J usage is TRBJ2-7; TRBD1 is a possible D gene (6 bases). This CDR3 spans 15 amino acids. Germline V lookup: CDR1 KGHSY, CDR2 FQNENV. The V and J ends lost 2 bases and 6 bases respectively, with 17 bases between them. The CDR3 nucleotides are TGTGCCAGCAGCCAAGGGGGCAGGGGAGTTGGCGAGCAGTACTTC. This codes for CASSQGGRGVGEQYF. Using reference TRBV16 and TRBJ2-7 for the parts outside the CDR3, the full variable domain is GEEVAQTPKHLVRGEGQKAKLYCAPIKGHSYVFWYQQVLKNEFKFLISFQNENVFDETGMPKERFSAKCLPNSPCSLEIQATKLEDSAVYFCASSQGGRGVGEQYFGPGTRLTVT.

This clonotype occurred a few times. This chain connects TRBV6-5 to TRBJ1-1; 10 bases agree with TRBD1. Germline trimming cut 4 bases from V and 9 bases from J; bases unmatched to any gene: 2. This CDR3 has 12 amino acids. CDR1 is MNHEY, CDR2 SVGAGI, per germline. For the CDR3, the DNA is TGTGCCAGCAGTTCCGACAGGGGGCAAGCTTTCTTT. It yields the protein CASSSDRGQAFF.

The chain couples TRBV6-2 or TRBV6-3 to TRBJ2-7, with D perhaps matching TRBD1 (6 bases). Trimming removed 4 bases at V and 6 bases at J, with 10 bases between. Looked up from germline, CDR1 is MNHEY and CDR2 is SVGEGT. This CDR3 is 12 amino acids long. CDR3 in amino acids: CASSSTGTEQYF. CDR3 DNA sequence: TGTGCCAGCAGTTCGACAGGAACCGAGCAGTACTTC.

The chain employs TRBV12-3 or TRBV12-4 and TRBJ2-5; 8 bases line up with TRBD1. Trimming at V came to 5 bases and at J to 7 bases, leaving 3 bases not matched to a gene. CDR3 length equals 12 residues. The chain's CDR3 is CASSMGQVTQYF. Here the CDR3 DNA reads TGTGCCAGCAGTATGGGACAGGTGACCCAGTACTTC.

In its sample, this clonotype was seen a few times. The CDR3 nucleotides are TGTGCCAGCAGTTACGAACCGGCGGATACGCAGTATTTT. Protein sequence: CASSYEPADTQYF. The chain combines TRBV6-5 with TRBJ2-3, with D unresolved. The CDR3 is 13 residues long. V lost 2 bases and J 6 bases, leaving 9 bases between the germline ends. The germline V gene has CDR1 MNHEY and CDR2 SVGAGI.

This clonotype was observed a handful of times. The chain links TRBV7-3 to TRBJ2-7, with 9 bases fitting TRBD2. Germline CDR1 SGHTA, CDR2 FQGTGA. This CDR3 comprises 15 residues. Trimming removed 3 bases from V and 2 bases from J; junction bases left unmatched: 5. The CDR3 protein is CASSFKAGGPYEQYF. CDR3 in DNA: TGTGCCAGCAGCTTTAAGGCGGGAGGGCCCTACGAGCAGTACTTC.

This chain uses TRBV18 with TRBJ1-1; TRBD1 might be the D (5 bases). The V and J ends lost 4 bases and 0 bases respectively, with 12 bases between them. Germline CDR1 is KGHSH and CDR2 is LQKENI. This CDR3 is 15 amino acids long. CDR3: CASSLGDGMNTEAFF. The CDR3 DNA follows: TGTGCCAGCTCACTAGGGGACGGAATGAACACTGAAGCTTTCTTT.

By share of the sample, this clonotype is medium-sized. V is TRBV29-1 and J is TRBJ2-4; maybe TRBD2 (6 bases). Trimming removed 1 base from V and 7 bases from J, with 14 bases in between. The CDR3 extends over 14 amino acids. The germline gives CDR1 SQVTM, CDR2 ANQGSEA. As DNA, the CDR3 is TGCAGCGTTGAAGGGAGTCCTGGAGGGAACATTCAGTACTTC. Its translation: CSVEGSPGGNIQYF.

This clonotype was seen ten or more times. The gene calls are TRBV6-2 or TRBV6-3 and TRBJ2-1, with 7 nucleotides matching TRBD2. CDR3 size: 14 residues. Germline V lookup: CDR1 MNHEY, CDR2 SVGEGT. The V and J ends lost 6 bases and 3 bases, in that order; junction bases with no gene match: 5. In DNA, the CDR3 is TGTGCCAGCAGAGGCGGGGGACGCTACAATGAGCAGTTCTTC. This encodes CASRGGGRYNEQFF.

The V and J genes are TRBV12-3 or TRBV12-4 and TRBJ2-1, with 8 positions matching TRBD1. The CDR3 loop spans 14 amino acids. With V trimmed by 4 bases and J by 9 bases, 8 bases remained unmatched. The DNA for the CDR3 is TGTGCCAGCAGTTCCCGGACAGGGTCAACTGAGCAGTTCTTC. It encodes CASSSRTGSTEQFF.

The table lists this clonotype with a few counts. This chain links TRBV7-9 with TRBJ2-4; TRBD1 agrees at 9 bases. Looked up from germline, CDR1 is SEHNR and CDR2 is FQNEAQ (reference sequence). The CDR3 totals 16 residues. V lost 0 bases, J lost 5 bases, and 5 bases stayed unmatched. The CDR3 nucleotides read TGTGCCAGCAGCTTAGCCGGGACAGGGAGTCAAAACATTCAGTACTTC. Translating it yields CASSLAGTGSQNIQYF.

This clonotype has at least ten counts. The rearrangement joins TRBV7-9 to TRBJ2-2; 7 bases are a match to TRBD1. Germline V lookup: CDR1 SEHNR, CDR2 FQNEAQ (reference sequence). The CDR3 length is 15 residues. The trim removed 4 bases at V and 0 bases at J, leaving 2 bases unmatched. The CDR3 bases are TGTGCCAGCAGCTCCGGGACAGCGAACACCGGGGAGCTGTTTTTT. It encodes CASSSGTANTGELFF.

This clonotype has only a few counts. The chain uses TRBV19 and TRBJ2-4, with TRBD2 as a possible D gene (6 bases). Germline V gene sequence: CDR1 LNHDA, CDR2 SQIVND (reference sequence). The CDR3 totals 15 residues. Trimming shortened V by 5 bases and J by 0 bases, and 11 bases separated the two germline ends. The CDR3 DNA sequence: TGTGCCAGTAGTGCAGGCGGGAAAGCCAAAAACATTCAGTACTTC. It yields the protein CASSAGGKAKNIQYF.

The rearrangement uses TRBV20-1 and TRBJ1-1; D gene unclear. Trimming stripped 3 bases from V and 2 bases from J, with 7 bases between. Germline CDR1 reads DFQATT; CDR2 reads SNEGSKA (reference sequence). CDR3 size: 12 residues. As DNA, the CDR3 is TGCAGTGCTAGTTACGCCAACACTGAAGCTTTCTTT. This translates into CSASYANTEAFF.

The chain recombines TRBV7-9 with TRBJ1-3; D is ambiguous. In germline, CDR1 is SEHNR, CDR2 FQNEAQ (reference sequence). The ends were cut back, 5 bases at V and 3 bases at J, with 11 bases in the middle. CDR3 length: 14 amino acids. The CDR3 region is CASSPMGNGNTIYF. CDR3 nucleotides: TGTGCCAGCAGCCCCATGGGGAATGGAAACACCATATATTTT.

The sample holds a few counts of this clonotype. The V and J genes are TRBV27 and TRBJ2-3; no clear D. This CDR3 contains 13 residues. Trimming removed 5 bases from V and 2 bases from J, with 8 bases in between. CDR1 is MNHEY, CDR2 SMNVEV, per germline (reference sequence). CDR3 region: CASSTSFTDTQYF. CDR3 bases: TGTGCCAGCAGTACCAGCTTCACAGATACGCAGTATTTT.

This clonotype was seen at least ten times. The chain has TRBV25-1 and TRBJ2-7; weak D call: TRBD2 (6 bases). Per the germline V gene, CDR1 is MGHDK and CDR2 is SYGVNS. V was trimmed by 3 bases and J by 3 bases, leaving 12 bases between them. The CDR3 contains 14 residues. CDR3 nucleotide sequence: TGTGCCAGCAGTGAGGGGGGATCCGACTACGAGCAGTACTTC. This translates into CASSEGGSDYEQYF.

This clonotype has ten or more counts. This sequence joins TRBV29-1 and TRBJ2-7; D is possibly TRBD2 (6 bases). The V gene's germline CDR1 is SQVTM and CDR2 ANQGSEA. The CDR3 is made up of 12 amino acids. Trimming removed 4 bases at V and 4 bases at J, with 11 bases between. The CDR3 reads CSVVGGTYEQYF. The CDR3 region has the DNA TGCAGCGTTGTCGGAGGGACGTACGAGCAGTACTTC.

The sample holds many counts of this clonotype. The chain joins TRBV6-4 to TRBJ2-2; the D is unclear. The germline V and J ends were trimmed by 0 bases and 0 bases, with 8 bases remaining between them. Germline V CDR1 and CDR2: MRHNA, SNTAGT. The CDR3 runs 16 residues. CDR3 nucleotide sequence: TGTGCCAGCAGTGACTCCGCTACATCGAACACCGGGGAGCTGTTTTTT. Amino acids: CASSDSATSNTGELFF.

This clonotype showed up many times. CDR3: CASSPGVRLGNTGELFF. CDR3 sequence (DNA): TGTGCCAGCAGCCCAGGCGTCCGGTTAGGGAACACCGGGGAGCTGTTTTTT. The chain carries TRBV5-4 and TRBJ2-2; D gene uncertain. Trimming took off 4 bases at V and 1 base at J, with 17 bases between the two ends. From germline, CDR1 is SGHNT and CDR2 YYREEE (reference sequence). The CDR3 spans 17 residues.

The V and J genes are TRBV5-4 and TRBJ2-3, with 7 bases that match TRBD2. The CDR3 totals 16 residues. Per germline, CDR1 SGHNT and CDR2 YYREEE (reference sequence). Unmatched junction bases numbered 8, after V lost 0 bases and J lost 4 bases. The CDR3 DNA is TGTGCCAGCAGCTTGGCGGGGGGTGTGGTAGCAGATACGCAGTATTTT. Its translation is CASSLAGGVVADTQYF.

This clonotype was observed at least ten times. V gene TRBV18 combines with J gene TRBJ1-4; D is uncertain. The CDR3 covers 16 residues. The ends were cut back, 1 base at V and 7 bases at J, with 16 bases in the middle. Germline CDR1 is KGHSH and CDR2 is LQKENI. CDR3 sequence reads: CASSPLQVPSGEKLFF. The CDR3 DNA reads as TGTGCCAGCTCACCACTCCAGGTCCCTTCAGGTGAAAAACTGTTTTTT.

Ten or more counts support this clonotype. This chain uses TRBV7-8 with TRBJ2-3, with TRBD2 as a possible D gene (5 bases). Germline-derived CDR1 and CDR2 are SGHVS and FQNEAQ. V was pared by 3 bases and J by 4 bases, with 11 bases between. This CDR3 comprises 14 residues. The CDR3 bases are TGTGCCAGCAGCTTCAGGCCGGGGTCAGATACGCAGTATTTT. Protein: CASSFRPGSDTQYF.

The chain carries TRBV28 and TRBJ2-4; 10 bases are shared with TRBD1. The CDR3 spans 14 residues. The V gene's germline CDR1 is MDHEN and CDR2 SYDVKM. Trimming at V came to 7 bases and at J to 6 bases, leaving 6 bases not matched to a gene. The CDR3 region has the DNA TGTGCCAGCATTAAGGACAGGGGGAGAAACATTCAGTACTTC. It is translated as CASIKDRGRNIQYF.